The T cell receptor (beta chain) under discussion was sequenced for a study of blood T cells in healthy people across ages. A second PCR, run for about 6 to 11 cycles, used a sample-barcoded 5' primer plus a J-beta primer mix. Each CDR3 protein gets one entry after TCRdb re-called the 5' RACE reads with MiXCR. The table lists 800,000 to 950,000 distinct CDR3 sequences, around 48% of them singletons, with around 15% in the top ten. Germline CDR1 SGHTA, CDR2 FQGNSA. The J segment lost 1 base and the V segment lost 5 bases, leaving 6 bases of the junction unmatched. The CDR3 totals 17 residues. This clonotype was observed a handful of times.

The sequence was collected from a man aged 30 to 45 in good health. The specimen was blood. V gene TRBV7-2 combines with J gene TRBJ2-3, with 13 nucleotides matching TRBD2. The CDR3 sequence: CASSPIGLAGGTDTQYF. DNA of the CDR3: TGTGCCAGCAGCCCGATTGGACTAGCGGGGGGCACAGATACGCAGTATTTT.